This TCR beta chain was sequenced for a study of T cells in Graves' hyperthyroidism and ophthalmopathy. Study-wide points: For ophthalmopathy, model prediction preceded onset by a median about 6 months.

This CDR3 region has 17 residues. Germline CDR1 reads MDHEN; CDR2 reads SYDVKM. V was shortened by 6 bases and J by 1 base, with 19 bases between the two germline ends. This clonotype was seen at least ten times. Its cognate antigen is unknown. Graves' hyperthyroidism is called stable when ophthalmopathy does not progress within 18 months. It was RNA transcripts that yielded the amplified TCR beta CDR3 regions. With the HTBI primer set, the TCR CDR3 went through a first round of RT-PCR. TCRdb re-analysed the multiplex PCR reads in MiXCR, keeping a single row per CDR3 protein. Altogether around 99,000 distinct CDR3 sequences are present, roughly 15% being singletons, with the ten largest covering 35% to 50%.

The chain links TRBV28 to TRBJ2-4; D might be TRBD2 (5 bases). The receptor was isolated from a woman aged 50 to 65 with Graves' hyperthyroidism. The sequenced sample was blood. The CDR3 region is CASRGRWGVGAKNIQYF. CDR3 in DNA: TGTGCCAGCAGGGGTCGTTGGGGAGTTGGGGCCAAAAACATTCAGTACTTC.